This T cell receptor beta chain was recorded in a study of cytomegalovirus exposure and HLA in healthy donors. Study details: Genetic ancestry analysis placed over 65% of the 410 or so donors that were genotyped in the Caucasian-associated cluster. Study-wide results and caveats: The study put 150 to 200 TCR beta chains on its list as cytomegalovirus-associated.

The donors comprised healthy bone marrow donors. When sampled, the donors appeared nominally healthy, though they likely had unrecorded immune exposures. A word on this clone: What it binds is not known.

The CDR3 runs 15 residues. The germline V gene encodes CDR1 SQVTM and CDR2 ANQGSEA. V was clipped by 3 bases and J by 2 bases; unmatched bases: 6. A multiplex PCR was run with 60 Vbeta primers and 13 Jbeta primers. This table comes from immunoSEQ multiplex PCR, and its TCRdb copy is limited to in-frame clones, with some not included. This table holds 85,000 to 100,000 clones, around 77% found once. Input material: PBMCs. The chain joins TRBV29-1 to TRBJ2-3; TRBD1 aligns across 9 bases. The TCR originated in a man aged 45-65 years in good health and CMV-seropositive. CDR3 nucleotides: TGCAGCGTTGACCAACGGGACAGGGCCACAGATACGCAGTATTTT. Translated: CSVDQRDRATDTQYF.